Given below is one T cell receptor (beta chain) in context. This entry comes from a study of blood T cell repertoires in COVID-19. Per the original data handling: Amplifying reference gene primers gave estimates of nucleated cell counts. TCRdb's table, derived via immunoSEQ multiplex PCR, lists solely in-frame clones and lacks some. D and trimming come from the DNA, and the V and J calls and clone size come from that table. The sample carries about 50,000 clones, roughly nine tenths recorded once. The germline V gene encodes CDR1 SNHLY and CDR2 FYNNEI. Trimming cost V 2 bases and J 2 bases, with 21 bases left between them. The CDR3 is made up of 18 amino acids.

This TCR derives from a woman of 80 years or more with acute or convalescent COVID-19. The specimen was peripheral blood. The rearrangement uses TRBV2 and TRBJ1-2; D uncertain. CDR3 sequence: CASSEREGSSRVNYGYTF. In DNA form, the CDR3 reads TGTGCCAGCAGTGAACGGGAAGGGTCATCTCGGGTGAACTATGGCTACACCTTC.